Below are 23 T cell receptor beta chains sequenced from a single sample in a study of OX40 agonist ivuxolimab in advanced cancers. Profiled with immunoSEQ multiplex PCR; TCRdb holds only in-frame clones, not every one. Here the sample spans fewer than 120,000 clones, about nine tenths being singletons. The sequences come from CD4+ or CD8+ T cells sorted from blood, collected in a trial of the OX40 agonist ivuxolimab. The receptors were sampled from an adult with an advanced solid tumor such as melanoma, head and neck, liver or kidney cancer.

The chain joins TRBV4-3 to TRBJ1-3; tentatively, D is TRBD1 (5 bases). With 0 bases removed from V and 3 bases from J, the gap between germline ends came to 9 bases. Germline CDR1 is LGHNA and CDR2 is YSLEER. This CDR3 has 15 amino acids. The CDR3 sequence: CASSQERGYGNTIYF. The CDR3 DNA reads as TGCGCCAGCAGCCAAGAAAGGGGATATGGAAACACCATATATTTT.

The gene calls are TRBV6-6 and TRBJ2-1; TRBD2 agrees at 8 bases. This CDR3 contains 14 residues. The V gene end was trimmed by 7 bases and the J gene end by 4 bases; junction bases not matched to a gene: 6. Per germline, CDR1 MNHNY and CDR2 SVGAGI (reference sequence). CDR3 protein: CASNLAGKYNEQFF. In DNA form, the CDR3 reads TGTGCCAGCAACTTAGCGGGGAAATACAATGAGCAGTTCTTC.

The chain combines TRBV7-2 with TRBJ1-1; TRBD1 might be the D (5 bases). The CDR3 extends over 14 amino acids. Germline V gene lookup returns CDR1 SGHTA and CDR2 FQGNSA. V lost 5 bases, J lost 3 bases, and 13 bases lay in between. The CDR3 sequence is CASSLLDSYTEAFF. In nucleotides, the CDR3 is TGTGCCAGCAGCCTACTCGACAGTTACACTGAAGCTTTCTTT.

V gene TRBV27 combines with J gene TRBJ1-4, with 9 positions matching TRBD1. The trim removed 3 bases at V and 5 bases at J, leaving 4 bases unmatched. The CDR3 loop spans 15 amino acids. Germline CDR1 MNHEY, CDR2 SMNVEV (reference sequence). The CDR3 DNA is TGTGCCAGCAGTTTTAGCGGGACAGGGAATGAAAAACTGTTTTTT. Its translation: CASSFSGTGNEKLFF.

The chain employs TRBV7-8 and TRBJ1-3; D remains ambiguous. Germline V gene sequence: CDR1 SGHVS, CDR2 FQNEAQ. V was cut by 5 bases and J by 4 bases, with 18 bases left in between. This CDR3 contains 16 residues. The CDR3 here is CASSIISGFDGNTIYF. The CDR3 DNA sequence: TGTGCCAGCAGCATTATATCGGGGTTTGACGGAAACACCATATATTTT.

The chain links TRBV7-9 to TRBJ2-2; D is uncertain. V was shortened by 1 base and J by 9 bases, with 9 bases between the two germline ends. The CDR3 consists of 13 residues. The V gene's germline CDR1 is SEHNR and CDR2 FQNEAQ (reference sequence). CDR3: CASSLGADRELFF. CDR3 DNA: TGTGCCAGCAGCTTAGGGGCAGATCGGGAGCTGTTTTTT. Drawing the rest from reference TRBV7-9 and TRBJ2-2, the complete variable domain is DTGVSQNPRHKITKRGQNVTFRCDPISEHNRLYWYRQTLGQGPEFLTYFQNEAQLEKSRLLSDRFSAERPKGSFSTLEIQRTEQGDSAMYLCASSLGADRELFFGEGSRLTVL.

This clone was picked up one time. The chain uses TRBV7-2 and TRBJ2-1, with no clear D. Germline V CDR1 and CDR2: SGHTA, FQGNSA. CDR3 length: 16 amino acids. The ends were cut back, 6 bases at V and 2 bases at J, with 17 bases in the middle. CDR3 in DNA: TGTGCCAGCAGAGGACCCGCTACCTTTACCTACAATGAGCAGTTCTTC. It yields the protein CASRGPATFTYNEQFF.

This chain connects TRBV18 to TRBJ1-1, with 7 bases lining up with TRBD1. Trimming removed 7 bases from V and 4 bases from J; junction bases left unmatched: 9. The germline V gene encodes CDR1 KGHSH and CDR2 LQKENI. The CDR3 covers 14 residues. CDR3 coding DNA: TGTGCCAGCTTCTTTACAGGGGAAAGCACTGAAGCTTTCTTT. Protein product: CASFFTGESTEAFF.

The rearrangement links TRBV10-3 to TRBJ2-7; D is unclear. Deletions cut 4 bases from V and 5 bases from J, with 9 bases between. CDR1 and CDR2 from the germline V gene are ENHRY and SYGVKD. CDR3 length equals 12 residues. The CDR3: CAISASENEQYF. The CDR3 DNA is TGTGCCATCAGTGCGTCGGAAAACGAGCAGTACTTC.

This clone appeared a single time. The chain has TRBV15 and TRBJ1-3; 7 positions match TRBD1. The CDR3 extends over 15 amino acids. The V and J ends lost 3 bases and 0 bases, in that order; junction bases with no gene match: 2. Germline V gene sequence: CDR1 LNHNV, CDR2 YYDKDF (reference sequence). The CDR3 bases are TGTGCCACCAGCAGGGACAGGATCTCTGGAAACACCATATATTTT. Amino acid sequence: CATSRDRISGNTIYF.

The rearrangement uses TRBV18 and TRBJ2-7, with D hard to call. Germline lookup yields CDR1 KGHSH and CDR2 LQKENI. Trimming shortened V by 3 bases and J by 0 bases, and 15 bases separated the two germline ends. The CDR3 is 16 amino acids. CDR3 residues: CASSPQSRPISYEQYF. The CDR3 bases are TGTGCCAGCTCACCCCAGAGCCGTCCGATCTCCTACGAGCAGTACTTC.

The J gene is TRBJ1-6, the V gene TRBV10-3; D is uncertain. Germline V gene data show CDR1 as ENHRY and CDR2 as SYGVKD. The CDR3 runs to 14 residues. V was cut by 3 bases and J by 10 bases, with 13 bases left in between. The CDR3 spells CAISDQVAGSPLHF. The CDR3 coding sequence is TGTGCCATCAGTGATCAGGTGGCGGGCTCACCCCTCCACTTT.

This chain joins TRBV29-1 and TRBJ1-2; D is unclear. CDR1 is SQVTM and CDR2 is ANQGSEA in the germline V gene. Trimming stripped 2 bases from V and 3 bases from J, with 10 bases between. The CDR3 totals 13 residues. As DNA, the CDR3 is TGCAGCGTTGAACCCCGGACGTACTATGGCTACACCTTC. Its protein is CSVEPRTYYGYTF.

This chain uses TRBV4-3 with TRBJ1-4; possible D gene TRBD1, 5 bases. Trimming took 1 base from V and 8 from J, leaving 11 bases between them. Germline CDR1 reads LGHNA; CDR2 reads YSLEER. The CDR3 is 14 amino acids. DNA for the CDR3: TGCGCCAGCAGCCAAGCCCGGGCAGGGGAAAAACTGTTTTTT. Translated: CASSQARAGEKLFF.

The table lists this clone with a count of one. The rearrangement joins TRBV20-1 to TRBJ2-7; D assignment may be TRBD1 or TRBD2 (5 bases each). Germline V gives CDR1 DFQATT, CDR2 SNEGSKA (reference sequence). Trimming pared 6 bases from V and 6 bases from J, leaving 12 bases between. The CDR3 is 11 amino acids. The CDR3 bases are TGCAGTGCGTCAAGAGGGGCCGAGCAGTACTTC. It codes for CSASRGAEQYF.

CDR3 amino acids: CASSSGLLYNEQFF. The CDR3 DNA is TGTGCCAGCAGCTCGGGACTCCTCTACAATGAGCAGTTCTTC. The rearrangement links TRBV5-6 to TRBJ2-1, with D possibly being TRBD2 (6 bases). V was cut by 3 bases and J by 3 bases, with 10 bases left in between. The CDR3 extends over 14 amino acids. CDR1 is SGHDT, CDR2 YYEEEE, per germline.

This clone was observed once. The chain has TRBV30 and TRBJ2-6, with a tentative D call TRBD1 (6 bases). Trimming took off 5 bases at V and 0 bases at J, with 17 bases between the two ends. Germline CDR1 reads GTSNPN; CDR2 reads SVGIG (reference sequence). The CDR3 extends over 17 amino acids. CDR3 amino acids: CAWFRGRGSSGANVLTF. The CDR3 DNA is TGTGCCTGGTTCCGGGGTAGGGGGAGCTCTGGGGCCAACGTCCTGACTTTC.

V usage is TRBV5-1 and J usage is TRBJ1-3; D might be TRBD1 (6 bases). The germline CDR1 and CDR2 sequences are SGHRS and YFSETQ. V lost 4 bases and J 4 bases, leaving 15 bases between the germline ends. The CDR3 consists of 15 residues. The CDR3 sequence: CASSPLPGAGNTIYF. DNA for the CDR3: TGCGCCAGCAGCCCCCTCCCGGGGGCCGGAAACACCATATATTTT.

The CDR3: CASSSAQGGEKLFF. DNA of the CDR3: TGCGCCAGCAGCTCTGCGCAGGGGGGCGAAAAACTGTTTTTT. The chain joins TRBV5-1 to TRBJ1-4; 7 nucleotides align to TRBD1. Germline-derived CDR1 and CDR2 are SGHRS and YFSETQ. CDR3 length: 14 residues. V lost 3 bases to trimming and J lost 8 bases; unmatched junction nucleotides: 7.

The chain employs TRBV10-3 and TRBJ1-3, with D unclear. This CDR3 is built from 15 residues. V lost 1 base, J lost 0 bases, and 7 bases lay in between. Germline CDR1 ENHRY, CDR2 SYGVKD. CDR3 loop: CAISEWAGSGNTIYF. Here the CDR3 DNA reads TGTGCCATCAGTGAGTGGGCAGGCTCTGGAAACACCATATATTTT.

The V and J genes are TRBV19 and TRBJ2-5, with 7 nucleotides matching TRBD2. This CDR3 has 15 amino acids. Germline CDR1 LNHDA, CDR2 SQIVND (reference sequence). The J segment lost 4 bases and the V segment lost 1 base, leaving 6 bases of the junction unmatched. CDR3 sequence reads: CASSIAGGSGETQYF. CDR3 in DNA: TGTGCCAGTAGTATAGCGGGAGGAAGTGGAGAGACCCAGTACTTC.

The rearrangement links TRBV4-1 to TRBJ1-1, with D hard to call. V dropped 1 base and J dropped 2 bases, with 14 bases sitting between them. The germline gives CDR1 MGHRA, CDR2 YSYEKL. This CDR3 is 16 amino acids long. The DNA for the CDR3 is TGCGCCAGCAGCCAAGTTTCCCAGACCCTCAACACTGAAGCTTTCTTT. This encodes CASSQVSQTLNTEAFF.

This sequence joins TRBV7-9 and TRBJ2-7, with unresolved D. The CDR3 length is 13 residues. V lost 0 bases, J lost 6 bases, and 9 bases lay in between. Germline V CDR1 and CDR2: SEHNR, FQNEAQ (reference sequence). In DNA, the CDR3 is TGTGCCAGCAGCTTAGCGGGAAGTTCCGAGCAGTACTTC. Its translation: CASSLAGSSEQYF. Looking up the rest from reference TRBV7-9 and TRBJ2-7 gives the full variable domain: DTGVSQNPRHKITKRGQNVTFRCDPISEHNRLYWYRQTLGQGPEFLTYFQNEAQLEKSRLLSDRFSAERPKGSFSTLEIQRTEQGDSAMYLCASSLAGSSEQYFGPGTRLTVT.